The 21 T cell receptor beta chains below all came from one sample that was sequenced in a study of blood T cell repertoires in COVID-19. This table comes from immunoSEQ multiplex PCR, and its TCRdb copy is limited to in-frame clones, with some not included. The sample contains over 150,000 clones, 94% of which appear only once. Sequencing was done on a sample of peripheral blood. All receptors come from a man aged 30-40 years with COVID-19, enrolled during active disease.

This chain joins TRBV5-6 and TRBJ2-3, with 9 positions matching TRBD1. V was clipped by 6 bases and J by 6 bases; unmatched bases: 5. Germline-derived CDR1 and CDR2 are SGHDT and YYEEEE. This CDR3 has 13 residues. The DNA for the CDR3 is TGTGCCAGCACCCACAGGGGGCGCGATACGCAGTATTTT. It codes for CASTHRGRDTQYF.

This clone showed up just once. This rearrangement joins TRBV2 to TRBJ2-5; 7 bases are a match to TRBD1. Germline V gene data show CDR1 as SNHLY and CDR2 as FYNNEI. The junction had 7 bases not matched to a gene; V was cut back by 8 bases and J by 1 base. The CDR3 loop spans 14 amino acids. The CDR3 sequence is CASSVGTVQETQYF. The CDR3 bases are TGTGCCAGCTCCGTAGGGACAGTCCAAGAGACCCAGTACTTC.

A few counts support this clone. Sequence at one end of the junction differs from germline and may be a read error. The V call is TRBV2, the J call TRBJ2-1; 10 bases fit TRBD2. The CDR3 is made up of 18 amino acids. From germline, CDR1 is SNHLY and CDR2 FYNNEI. The CDR3 loop reads CASSEAGGRSLAYNEQFF. As DNA, the CDR3 is TGTGCCAGCAGCGAAGCGGGGGGGAGGAGCCTAGCGTATAATGAGCAGTTCTTC.

The gene calls are TRBV5-1 and TRBJ2-3; 7 bases are a match to TRBD1. V dropped 0 bases and J dropped 0; count of bases not matched to a gene: 4. The CDR3 runs to 16 residues. CDR1 SGHRS and CDR2 YFSETQ come from the germline V gene. The CDR3 DNA follows: TGCGCCAGCAGCTTGGGGACAGGCGCTAGCACAGATACGCAGTATTTT. Translated, it gives CASSLGTGASTDTQYF.

The chain employs TRBV7-2 and TRBJ1-1; no reliable D call. This CDR3 spans 14 amino acids. The germline gives CDR1 SGHTA, CDR2 FQGNSA. Trimming stripped 1 base from V and 4 bases from J, with 10 bases between. The CDR3 spells CASSLVTTSTEAFF. The CDR3, as DNA: TGTGCCAGCAGCTTAGTTACTACGAGCACTGAAGCTTTCTTT.

This chain links TRBV6-1 with TRBJ1-3; perhaps TRBD1 as D (6 bases). The CDR3 extends over 17 amino acids. CDR1 MNHNS and CDR2 SASEGT come from the germline V gene. With 2 bases removed from V and 4 bases from J, the gap between germline ends came to 18 bases. CDR3 nucleotides: TGTGCCAGCAGTGAACTGGTGGGGGCGGATTCAGGAAACACCATATATTTT. Translated: CASSELVGADSGNTIYF.

This sequence joins TRBV11-2 and TRBJ1-2, with D possibly TRBD1 on 5 matching bases. The CDR3 runs to 12 residues. CDR1 SGHAT and CDR2 FQNNGV come from the germline V gene. V was shortened by 5 bases and J by 6 bases, with 10 bases between the two germline ends. The CDR3 DNA sequence: TGTGCCAGCAGCGATGGGGCGAATGGCTACACCTTC. Amino acid sequence: CASSDGANGYTF.

The rearrangement links TRBV6-5 to TRBJ1-1, with 7 bases lining up with TRBD1. Germline loops: CDR1 MNHEY, CDR2 SVGAGI. There are 11 residues in the CDR3. The trim removed 6 bases at V and 11 bases at J, leaving 6 bases unmatched. The CDR3 DNA is TGTGCCAGCAGACAGACAGGGACGGCTTTCTTT. Encoded protein: CASRQTGTAFF.

The rearrangement uses TRBV9 and TRBJ2-5, with a possible D match to TRBD2 (5 bases). V gave up 4 bases and J gave up 8 bases, with 15 bases separating them. Germline CDR1 and CDR2: SGDLS and YYNGEE. The CDR3 spans 13 residues. CDR3 loop: CASSLEAAATQYF. The CDR3 coding sequence is TGTGCCAGCAGCTTAGAGGCAGCGGCCACCCAGTACTTC.

The rearrangement uses TRBV30 and TRBJ1-1, with 8 bases lining up with TRBD1. Germline lookup yields CDR1 GTSNPN and CDR2 SVGIG (reference sequence). The CDR3 is made up of 15 amino acids. V lost 4 bases, J lost 1 base, and 8 bases stayed unmatched. The CDR3 bases are TGTGCCTGGAATAAACGAACAGGGGGGAACACTGAAGCTTTCTTT. This encodes CAWNKRTGGNTEAFF.

The chain links TRBV18 to TRBJ2-7, with TRBD1 matching over 7 bases. This CDR3 has 12 amino acids. Germline V lookup: CDR1 KGHSH, CDR2 LQKENI. V shed 4 bases and J 5 bases; nucleotides not matched to a gene: 2. The CDR3 DNA reads as TGTGCCAGCTCACGAACAGGGGACGAGCAGTACTTC. It is translated as CASSRTGDEQYF.

The chain uses TRBV3-1 (or the pseudogene TRBV3-2) and TRBJ1-5; 11 positions match TRBD1. CDR1 and CDR2 from the germline V gene are LGHDT and YNNKEL (reference sequence). There are 15 residues in the CDR3. V lost 3 bases, J lost 8 bases, and 6 bases stayed unmatched. The CDR3 sequence is CASSQRTGGAEPQHF. In nucleotides, the CDR3 is TGTGCCAGCAGCCAGAGGACAGGGGGCGCTGAGCCCCAGCATTTT.

The genes are TRBV7-9 and TRBJ2-1; TRBD1 agrees at 8 bases. CDR1 and CDR2 from the germline V gene are SEHNR and FQNEAQ (reference sequence). The CDR3 covers 17 residues. Trimming at V came to 1 base and at J to 5 bases, leaving 10 bases not matched to a gene. CDR3 loop: CASSLDGRQGNHNEQFF. CDR3 bases: TGTGCCAGCAGCTTAGACGGGAGACAGGGGAACCACAATGAGCAGTTCTTC.

The J gene is TRBJ1-4, the V gene TRBV5-6; no firm D call. The CDR3 length is 16 residues. Germline V gene data show CDR1 as SGHDT and CDR2 as YYEEEE. Trimming cost V 0 bases and J 3 bases, with 12 bases left between them. The CDR3 DNA reads as TGTGCCAGCAGCTTGGGCAGACTAATATCTAATGAAAAACTGTTTTTT. This encodes CASSLGRLISNEKLFF.

The chain employs TRBV10-3 and TRBJ2-2, with 8 bases that match TRBD1. V was pared by 9 bases and J by 3 bases, with 9 bases of the junction left unmatched. The germline V gene has CDR1 ENHRY and CDR2 SYGVKD. There are 15 residues in the CDR3. CDR3 amino acids: CAIQPDREYTGELFF. DNA of the CDR3: TGTGCCATACAACCGGACAGGGAGTACACCGGGGAGCTGTTTTTT.

The J gene is TRBJ1-1, the V gene TRBV9; no reliable D call. Germline CDR1 SGDLS, CDR2 YYNGEE. This CDR3 has 13 residues. Trimming shortened V by 0 bases and J by 1 base, and 4 bases separated the two germline ends. DNA for the CDR3: TGTGCCAGCAGCGTAGCCAGGAACACTGAAGCTTTCTTT. It codes for CASSVARNTEAFF.

The gene calls are TRBV11-3 and TRBJ2-3; 8 bases align to TRBD1. This CDR3 comprises 15 residues. Germline loops: CDR1 SGHNT, CDR2 YENEEA. With V trimmed by 4 bases and J by 6 bases, 9 bases remained unmatched. This CDR3 reads CASSSTTGARDTQYF. CDR3 nucleotides: TGTGCCAGCAGCTCCACGACAGGGGCCCGGGATACGCAGTATTTT.

This chain connects TRBV6-1 to TRBJ2-3, with 7 bases matching TRBD2. CDR3 length: 15 amino acids. V lost 2 bases and J lost 6; bases outside the gene matches: 8. Per the germline V gene, CDR1 is MNHNS and CDR2 is SASEGT. DNA for the CDR3: TGTGCCAGCAGTGAATGGGGGGGGTACGGCGATACGCAGTATTTT. It specifies CASSEWGGYGDTQYF.

This sequence joins TRBV6-5 and TRBJ1-6; tentatively, D is TRBD1 (6 bases). The V end lost 0 bases, the J end lost 7 bases, and 13 bases lay between the germline ends. Germline V gene sequence: CDR1 MNHEY, CDR2 SVGAGI. The CDR3 is 16 residues long. CDR3 sequence: CASSYSDRSINSPLHF. The CDR3, as DNA: TGTGCCAGCAGTTACTCGGACAGATCCATAAATTCACCCCTCCACTTT.

The rearrangement links TRBV5-1 to TRBJ2-7; 8 bases fit TRBD2. J gave up 0 bases and V 0 bases, and 8 bases lay outside the gene matches. Germline V gene data show CDR1 as SGHRS and CDR2 as YFSETQ. This CDR3 spans 17 amino acids. The CDR3 here is CASSLGLGGGPSYEQYF. The CDR3 DNA sequence: TGCGCCAGCAGCTTGGGTCTGGGCGGGGGGCCCTCCTACGAGCAGTACTTC.

The V call is TRBV5-1, the J call TRBJ1-2; no clear D gene. V gave up 4 bases and J gave up 0 bases, with 10 bases separating them. The CDR3 has 14 amino acids. Germline CDR1 SGHRS, CDR2 YFSETQ. The CDR3 sequence is CASSTEVANYGYTF. The DNA of the CDR3 is TGCGCCAGCAGCACTGAAGTAGCTAACTATGGCTACACCTTC.